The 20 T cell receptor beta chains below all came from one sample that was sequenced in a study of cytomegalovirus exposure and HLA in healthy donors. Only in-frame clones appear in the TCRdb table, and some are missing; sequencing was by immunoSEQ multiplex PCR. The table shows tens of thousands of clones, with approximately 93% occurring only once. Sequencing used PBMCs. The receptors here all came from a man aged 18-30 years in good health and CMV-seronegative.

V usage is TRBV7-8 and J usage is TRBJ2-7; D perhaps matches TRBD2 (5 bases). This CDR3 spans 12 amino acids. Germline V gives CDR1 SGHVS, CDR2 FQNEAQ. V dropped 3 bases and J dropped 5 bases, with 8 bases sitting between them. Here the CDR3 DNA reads TGTGCCAGCAGCTTTCGGGGTAACGAGCAGTACTTC. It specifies CASSFRGNEQYF.

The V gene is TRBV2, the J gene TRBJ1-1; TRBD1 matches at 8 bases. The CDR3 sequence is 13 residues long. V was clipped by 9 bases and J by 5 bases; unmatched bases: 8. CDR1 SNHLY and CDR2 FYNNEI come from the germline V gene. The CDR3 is CARRQGRETEAFF. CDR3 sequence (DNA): TGTGCCAGGCGACAGGGGAGAGAGACTGAAGCTTTCTTT.

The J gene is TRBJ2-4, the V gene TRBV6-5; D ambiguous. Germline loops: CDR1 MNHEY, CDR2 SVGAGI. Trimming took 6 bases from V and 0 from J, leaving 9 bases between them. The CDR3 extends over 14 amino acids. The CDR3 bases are TGTGCCAGCAGCTATGGGCTAGCCAAAAACATTCAGTACTTC. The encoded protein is CASSYGLAKNIQYF.

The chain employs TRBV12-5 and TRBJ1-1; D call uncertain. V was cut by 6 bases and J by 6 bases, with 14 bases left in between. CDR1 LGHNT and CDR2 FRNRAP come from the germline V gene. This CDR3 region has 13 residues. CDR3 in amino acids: CASGGWVGAEAFF. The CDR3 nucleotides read TGTGCTAGTGGGGGTTGGGTCGGGGCTGAAGCTTTCTTT. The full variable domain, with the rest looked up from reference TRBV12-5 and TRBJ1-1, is DARVTQTPRHKVTEMGQEVTMRCQPILGHNTVFWYRQTMMQGLELLAYFRNRAPLDDSGMPKDRFSAEMPDATLATLKIQPSEPRDSAVYFCASGGWVGAEAFFGQGTRLTVV.

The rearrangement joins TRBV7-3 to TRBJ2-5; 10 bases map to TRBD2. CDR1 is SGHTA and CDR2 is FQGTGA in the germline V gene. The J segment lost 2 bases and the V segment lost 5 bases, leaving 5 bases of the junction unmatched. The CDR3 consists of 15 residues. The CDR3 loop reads CASSRTSGFQETQYF. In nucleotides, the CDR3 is TGTGCCAGCAGCCGGACTAGCGGATTTCAAGAGACCCAGTACTTC.

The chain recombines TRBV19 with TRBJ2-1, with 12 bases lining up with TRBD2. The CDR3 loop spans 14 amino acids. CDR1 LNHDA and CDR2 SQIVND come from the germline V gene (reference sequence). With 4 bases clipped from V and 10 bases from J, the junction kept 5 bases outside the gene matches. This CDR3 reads CASSRLAGVGEQFF. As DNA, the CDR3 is TGTGCCAGTAGTAGACTAGCGGGAGTAGGAGAGCAGTTCTTC.

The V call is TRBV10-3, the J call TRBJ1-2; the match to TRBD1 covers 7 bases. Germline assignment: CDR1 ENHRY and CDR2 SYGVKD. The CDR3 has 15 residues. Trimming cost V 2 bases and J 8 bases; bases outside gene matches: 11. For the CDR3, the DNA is TGTGCCATCAGTGAGCGACTTGAGGGGGCGAACGGCTACACCTTC. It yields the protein CAISERLEGANGYTF.

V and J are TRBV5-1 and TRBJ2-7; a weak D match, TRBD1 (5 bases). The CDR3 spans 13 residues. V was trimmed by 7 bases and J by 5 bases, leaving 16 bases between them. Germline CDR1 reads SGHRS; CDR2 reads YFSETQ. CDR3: CASRANVGDEQYF. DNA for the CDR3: TGCGCCAGCCGGGCGAACGTAGGGGACGAGCAGTACTTC.

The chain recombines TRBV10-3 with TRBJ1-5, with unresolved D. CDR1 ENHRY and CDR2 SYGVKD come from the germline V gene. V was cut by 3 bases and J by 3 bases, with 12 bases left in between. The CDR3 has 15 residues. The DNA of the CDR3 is TGTGCCATCAGTGACCGCCCCGGTTTCAATCAGCCCCAGCATTTT. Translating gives CAISDRPGFNQPQHF.

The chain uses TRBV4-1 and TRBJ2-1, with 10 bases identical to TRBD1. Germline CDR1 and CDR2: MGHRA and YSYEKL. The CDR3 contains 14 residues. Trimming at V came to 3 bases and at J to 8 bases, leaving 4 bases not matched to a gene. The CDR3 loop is CASSQETGGDEQFF. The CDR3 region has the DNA TGCGCCAGCAGCCAGGAGACAGGGGGCGATGAGCAGTTCTTC.

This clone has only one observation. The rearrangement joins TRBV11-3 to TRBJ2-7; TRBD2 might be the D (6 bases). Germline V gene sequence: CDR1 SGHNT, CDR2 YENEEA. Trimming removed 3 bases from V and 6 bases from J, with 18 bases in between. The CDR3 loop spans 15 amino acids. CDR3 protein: CASSFRQGGGSEQYF. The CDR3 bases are TGTGCCAGCAGCTTCCGGCAGGGTGGGGGGTCCGAGCAGTACTTC.

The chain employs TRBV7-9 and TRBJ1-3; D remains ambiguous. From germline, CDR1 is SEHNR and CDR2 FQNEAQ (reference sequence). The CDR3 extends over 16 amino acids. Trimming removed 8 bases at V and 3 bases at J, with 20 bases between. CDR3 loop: CASRQSPGRFGNTIYF. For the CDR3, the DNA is TGTGCCAGCCGCCAGAGCCCGGGGAGGTTTGGAAACACCATATATTTT.

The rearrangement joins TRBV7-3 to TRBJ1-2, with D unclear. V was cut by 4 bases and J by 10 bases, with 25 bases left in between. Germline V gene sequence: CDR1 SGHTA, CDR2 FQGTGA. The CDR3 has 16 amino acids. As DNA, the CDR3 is TGTGCCAGCAGCTCCCGGGAACGAGCCCCATTATTGAACTACACCTTC. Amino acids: CASSSRERAPLLNYTF.

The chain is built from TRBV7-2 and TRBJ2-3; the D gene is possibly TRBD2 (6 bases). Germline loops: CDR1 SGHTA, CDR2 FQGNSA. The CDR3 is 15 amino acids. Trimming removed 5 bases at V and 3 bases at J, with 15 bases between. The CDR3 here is CASSAHGGTTDTQYF. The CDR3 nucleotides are TGTGCCAGCAGCGCCCACGGGGGAACGACAGATACGCAGTATTTT.

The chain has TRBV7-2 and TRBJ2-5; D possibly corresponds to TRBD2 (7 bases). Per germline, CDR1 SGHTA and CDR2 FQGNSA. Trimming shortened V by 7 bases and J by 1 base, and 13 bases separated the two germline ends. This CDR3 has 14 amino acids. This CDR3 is CASTRGGSQETQYF. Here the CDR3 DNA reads TGTGCCAGCACGAGGGGGGGATCCCAAGAGACCCAGTACTTC.

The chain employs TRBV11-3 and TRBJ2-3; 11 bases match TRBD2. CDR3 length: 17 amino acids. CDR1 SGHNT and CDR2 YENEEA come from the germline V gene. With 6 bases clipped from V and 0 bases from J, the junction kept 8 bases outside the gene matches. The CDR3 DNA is TGTGCCAGCAGAACCCCGGGACTAGCGGATAGCACAGATACGCAGTATTTT. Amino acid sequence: CASRTPGLADSTDTQYF.

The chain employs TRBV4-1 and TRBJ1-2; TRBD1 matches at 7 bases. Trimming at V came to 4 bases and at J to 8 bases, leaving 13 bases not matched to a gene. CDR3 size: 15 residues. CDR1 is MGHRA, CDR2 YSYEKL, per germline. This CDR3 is CASSPSWGRGVGYTF. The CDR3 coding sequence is TGCGCCAGCAGCCCCTCTTGGGGCAGGGGGGTCGGCTACACCTTC.

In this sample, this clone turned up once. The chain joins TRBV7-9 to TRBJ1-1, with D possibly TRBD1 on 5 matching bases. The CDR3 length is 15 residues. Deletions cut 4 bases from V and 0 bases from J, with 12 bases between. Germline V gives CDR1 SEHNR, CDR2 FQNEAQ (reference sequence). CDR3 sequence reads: CASSSSTTVNTEAFF. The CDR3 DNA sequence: TGTGCCAGCAGCTCCTCCACGACAGTGAACACTGAAGCTTTCTTT.

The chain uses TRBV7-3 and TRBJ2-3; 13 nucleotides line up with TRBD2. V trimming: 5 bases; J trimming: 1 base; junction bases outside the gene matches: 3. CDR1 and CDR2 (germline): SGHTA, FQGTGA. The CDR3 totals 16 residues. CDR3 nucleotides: TGTGCCAGCAGCCTCGGGACTAGCGGGGGCACAGATACGCAGTATTTT. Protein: CASSLGTSGGTDTQYF.

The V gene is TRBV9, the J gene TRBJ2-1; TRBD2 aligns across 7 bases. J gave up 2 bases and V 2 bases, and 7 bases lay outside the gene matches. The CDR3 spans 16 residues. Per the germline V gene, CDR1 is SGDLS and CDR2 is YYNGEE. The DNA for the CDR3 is TGTGCCAGCAGCGTGGGAGCGGGGCTAGCCTACAATGAGCAGTTCTTC. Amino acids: CASSVGAGLAYNEQFF.